This paragraph covers one T cell receptor beta chain sequence. CDR1 is MNHEY and CDR2 is SVGAGI in the germline V gene. CDR3 length equals 16 residues. Trimming at V came to 0 bases and at J to 1 base, leaving 0 bases not matched to a gene. The source of the sample is a study of blood T cell repertoires in COVID-19. Study context: Samples taken during acute and convalescent COVID-19 were collected in the United States, Italy and Spain. T cells, B-cell-depleted T cells, or PBMCs supplied cDNA or gDNA.

In the authors' methods: Amplification of reference gene primers was used by the study to estimate nucleated cell counts. Produced via immunoSEQ multiplex PCR; TCRdb's table is partial and in-frame only. The V and J calls and clone size come from that table; D and trimming were worked out from the DNA. This table has about 59,000 clones, roughly 78% appearing once. The rearrangement links TRBV6-5 to TRBJ2-3; 11 nucleotides match TRBD2. The sample taken for sequencing was peripheral blood. The TCR comes from a man between 60 and 75 years old with acute or convalescent COVID-19. The CDR3 DNA sequence: TGTGCCAGCAGTTACTCGGGACTAGCGGGCACAGATACGCAGTATTTT. Its translation: CASSYSGLAGTDTQYF.